This TCR beta chain originates from a study of blood T cell repertoires in COVID-19 (dated by TCRdb to the early 2020s). A note on the overall study: Collaborator samples came from the United States, Italy and Spain and covered acute and convalescent phases of COVID-19. Subjects who had been exposed to COVID-19, were actively infected with it, or had recovered from it provided the deeply sampled blood TCRbeta repertoires that made up the dataset. Nearly every sample came with metadata listing a de-identified subject ID, COVID-19 status, age in years and sex. HLA class I and class II types, where available, came from metadata supplied by the sample provider rather than from assay-based typing. Samples came from the ongoing ImmuneRACE study (first 160 participants) plus 1,254 subjects from 6 global collaborators. The material from the prospective study consisted of cDNA or gDNA derived from T cells, B-cell-depleted T cells, or PBMCs. A freely available public database, intended as a resource for researchers studying the immune response to SARS-CoV-2, is where the repertoires were released.

TCRbeta CDR3 regions were amplified from genomic DNA by means of the immunoSEQ Assay, a bias-controlled multiplex PCR. Per the original workflow: Nucleated cell counts per sample were estimated from amplification of reference gene primers within the assay. Sequence reads were collapsed and filtered to measure the absolute abundance of every unique TCRbeta CDR3 rearrangement. For each sample, productive Simpson clonality was calculated as the square root of Simpson's diversity index over productive rearrangements. TCRdb retrieved this table from immuneACCESS and kept in-frame rearrangements only. Not all clones are present; in checked studies, unresolved V genes account for under half, and no reason is known for the remainder. Clone size and V and J calls were adopted from that table, with D and trimming inferred from the DNA. Counted in this sample were a few hundred thousand clones; more than 85% of them appeared once. Roughly 1% of the sample belongs to the ten largest clones.

Participants in the prospective study were enrolled through a virtual design, were aged about 18 to 90 years, and lived in roughly 25 United States geographic areas. To assign participants to cohorts, the prospective study relied on clinical history that participants themselves reported in a screening survey and a study questionnaire. Recovered participants in ImmuneRACE Cohort 3 were defined by two consecutive negative NP/OP PCR tests, clearance by a healthcare professional, or resolution of symptoms. In the prospective study, mobile phlebotomists collected whole blood, serum and a nasopharyngeal or oropharyngeal swab from each participant. Over a roughly 2-month period, participants in the prospective study had the option of providing additional blood draws and questionnaires. Blood samples from the prospective study were shipped frozen or at room temperature prior to DNA extraction. As for this clone: Its antigen is unknown. Base-call qualities are not available, and no considerably larger clone is one nucleotide away.

The paper as a whole reports these results and caveats: Clinical and demographic metadata were provided uncurated, with the amount varying by source and participant.

The germline V gene yields SGHRS for CDR1 and YFSETQ for CDR2. The V end loses 2 bases and the J end loses 4 bases, and a stretch of 12 bases separates them. From the cysteine up to the phenylalanine, the CDR3 has a length of 15 residues. Left in the record is the CDR3 DNA by itself, 45 bases read in frame from the first base. Material for sequencing was PBMCs or T cells enriched from blood (not recorded which). The rearranged chain carries TRBV5-1 and TRBJ2-2, and possibly TRBD2, on 5 matching bases. The TCR was taken from a woman in her twenties or thirties who had recovered from COVID-19. The DNA sequence follows: TGCGCCAGCAGCTTAGAGGGTTTTGGCACCGGGGAGCTGTTTTTT. Translated, this is CASSLEGFGTGELFF.